This is a list of T cell receptor beta chains from one sample in a study of T cell responses to AZD1222 COVID-19 vaccine. Sequencing was performed with immunoSEQ multiplex PCR; in TCRdb, only in-frame clones are kept and a portion is missing. The data contain 90,000 to 120,000 clones, approximately 90% of them singletons. This sample comprised peripheral blood, obtained on day 0 of AZD1222 vaccination. The receptors originated from an adult in good health. Both conserved end residues are part of each CDR3. The D gene is left open where the match is weak. Only some rows state a clone size, as once, few, many or a class for expanded clones.

CDR3 length,D gene,V gene,J gene,clone size,CDR3 protein,CDR3 DNA
14,TRBD1,TRBV29-1,TRBJ2-3,-,CSVEGQGSTDTQYF,TGCAGCGTTGAGGGACAGGGGTCCACAGATACGCAGTATTTT
15,-,TRBV10-2,TRBJ1-6,-,CASSDLNSYNSPLHF,TGCGCCAGCAGTGATCTGAACTCCTATAATTCACCCCTCCACTTT
15,TRBD2,TRBV7-2,TRBJ2-5,-,CASSPERGGRETQYF,TGTGCCAGCAGCCCAGAGCGGGGGGGCCGGGAGACCCAGTACTTC
14,-,TRBV5-1,TRBJ2-5,-,CASATAGVRETQYF,TGCGCCAGCGCGACGGCTGGGGTACGAGAGACCCAGTACTTC
14,-,TRBV5-4,TRBJ1-1,-,CASSLGERGTEAFF,TGTGCCAGCAGCTTGGGGGAACGTGGCACTGAAGCTTTCTTT
13,-,TRBV5-4,TRBJ2-4,-,CASSLVGENIQYF,TGTGCCAGCAGCTTGGTGGGTGAAAACATTCAGTACTTC
17,TRBD1,TRBV5-1,TRBJ1-6,-,CASSLGTGLTHNSPLHF,TGCGCCAGCAGCCTCGGGACAGGGCTGACTCATAATTCACCCCTCCACTTT
14,-,TRBV7-9,TRBJ1-6,-,CASSLLGSRSPLHF,TGTGCCAGCAGCTTATTGGGGTCGCGTTCACCCCTCCACTTT
16,-,TRBV11-2,TRBJ2-6,-,CASSFDSVSGANVLTF,TGTGCCAGCAGCTTTGACAGCGTATCTGGGGCCAACGTCCTGACTTTC
12,-,TRBV12-3/TRBV12-4,TRBJ2-7,-,CASSFSVASGIF,-
15,-,TRBV18,TRBJ1-3,-,CASSPREMSGNTIYF,TGTGCCAGCTCACCACGGGAAATGTCTGGAAACACCATATATTTT
18,TRBD2,TRBV28,TRBJ2-2,-,CASSFPGLAGENTGELFF,TGTGCCAGCAGTTTCCCGGGACTAGCGGGAGAGAACACCGGGGAGCTGTTTTTT
13,-,TRBV28,TRBJ1-5,-,CASIGRGNQPQHF,TGTGCCAGCATAGGGCGTGGCAATCAGCCCCAGCATTTT
14,-,TRBV5-6,TRBJ1-1,-,CASSHPINQGEAFF,TGTGCCAGCAGCCATCCCATCAATCAGGGGGAAGCTTTCTTT
16,-,TRBV9,TRBJ1-6,-,CASSPETPTYNSPLHF,TGTGCCAGCAGCCCGGAAACACCAACGTATAATTCACCCCTCCACTTT
16,TRBD2,TRBV4-1,TRBJ2-5,-,CASSQDTSGGAETQYF,TGCGCCAGCAGCCAAGATACTAGCGGGGGGGCCGAGACCCAGTACTTC
13,-,TRBV19,TRBJ2-7,few,CATGGAETYEQYF,TGTGCCACAGGAGGGGCGGAAACCTACGAGCAGTACTTC
19,TRBD1,TRBV4-3,TRBJ1-6,-,CASSQDWDRFISYNSPLHF,TGCGCCAGCAGCCAAGATTGGGACAGATTTATCTCCTATAATTCACCCCTCCACTTT
17,TRBD2,TRBV5-8,TRBJ2-5,-,CASSPGLATFPKETQYF,TGTGCCAGCAGCCCAGGACTAGCGACTTTCCCCAAAGAGACCCAGTACTTC
15,-,TRBV4-3,TRBJ1-4,-,CASSQDREGGEKLFF,TGCGCCAGCAGCCAAGATCGGGAAGGTGGTGAAAAACTGTTTTTT
14,-,TRBV6-5,TRBJ1-1,-,CASSSGGTRPEAFF,TGTGCCAGCAGCTCGGGCGGGACGAGACCTGAAGCTTTCTTT
13,-,TRBV30,TRBJ2-7,-,CAWSVNGGQTHYF,TGTGCCTGGAGTGTAAACGGGGGACAGACACATTATTTT
15,TRBD2,TRBV28,TRBJ2-1,-,CASSLHASGSGEQFF,TGTGCCAGCAGTCTTCACGCTAGCGGGAGCGGTGAGCAGTTCTTC
15,TRBD1,TRBV18,TRBJ1-2,-,CASSPGDSFNYGYTF,TGTGCCAGCTCACCAGGGGACAGCTTCAACTATGGCTACACCTTC
12,-,TRBV19,TRBJ2-3,-,CASRRGTDTQYF,TGTGCCAGTAGAAGGGGCACAGATACGCAGTATTTT
17,TRBD2,TRBV19,TRBJ2-3,-,CASSTPWTSGNADTQYF,TGTGCCAGTAGTACCCCTTGGACTAGCGGAAACGCAGATACGCAGTATTTT
17,-,TRBV21-1,TRBJ1-1,-,CASSNEGAGGMNTEAFF,TGTGCCAGCAGCAACGAAGGGGCAGGGGGGATGAACACTGAAGCTTTCTTT